The entry below describes one TCR beta chain. What it recognizes is unknown. Patients were excluded for uncontrolled infection, other autoimmune disease, pregnancy or lactation. Diagnosis relied on clinical symptoms, serum thyroxine and TRAb, thyroid ultrasound and orbital computed tomography. Trimming removed 0 bases from V and 5 bases from J, with 15 bases in between. This CDR3 is 15 amino acids long. Germline assignment: CDR1 SGDLS and CDR2 YYNGEE. The source of the sample is a study of T cells in Graves' hyperthyroidism and ophthalmopathy. Amplified TCR beta CDR3 regions came from RNA transcripts. First-round RT-PCR of the TCR CDR3 relied on the HTBI primer set. MiXCR was run by TCRdb on the multiplex PCR reads, yielding one entry per CDR3 protein. Among about 510,000 distinct CDR3 sequences listed, 46% were seen once. Study-wide findings and caveats: Most clonotypes that expanded in the thyroid above 0.001 also showed up in blood. Stable hyperthyroidism was separated from ophthalmopathy by a model based on 13 V-J features.

The sequencing sample was made of peripheral blood or thyroid tissue (not recorded which). This receptor was taken from an adult woman with Graves' disease, either hyperthyroidism or ophthalmopathy (not recorded which). The V gene is TRBV9, the J gene TRBJ2-7; weak D call: TRBD2 (6 bases). The CDR3 DNA is TGTGCCAGCAGCGTAGCGGGAGCTCCGGAGGACGAGCAGTACTTC. Translation: CASSVAGAPEDEQYF.